These 19 T cell receptor beta chains were sequenced from one sample in a study of control samples from healthy donors and cancer patients. The table came from immunoSEQ multiplex PCR; TCRdb's copy has only in-frame clones and leaves some out. This sample yields under 100,000 clones, of which roughly nine tenths are seen a single time; less than 10% belongs to the top ten. What was sequenced was PBMCs. These receptors all come from a woman in her fifties or sixties with colorectal cancer.

The rearrangement uses TRBV6-5 and TRBJ2-5, with TRBD2 matching 8 bases. Per the germline V gene, CDR1 is MNHEY and CDR2 is SVGAGI. This CDR3 is built from 14 residues. Trimming cost V 8 bases and J 5 bases; bases outside gene matches: 10. The CDR3 DNA follows: TGTGCCAGCGGGAGGGGCGGGGGGATGGAGACCCAGTACTTC. Translation gives CASGRGGGMETQYF.

V and J are TRBV28 and TRBJ1-2, with D perhaps matching TRBD1 (5 bases). The germline CDR1 and CDR2 sequences are MDHEN and SYDVKM. Trimming removed 1 base at V and 0 bases at J, with 9 bases between. The length of the CDR3 is 15 residues. In nucleotides, the CDR3 is TGTGCCAGCAGTTTATACGGGGGAGCTAACTATGGCTACACCTTC. It translates to CASSLYGGANYGYTF.

This chain uses TRBV10-3 with TRBJ2-3; D unclear. Germline values: CDR1 ENHRY, CDR2 SYGVKD. The ends were cut back, 4 bases at V and 4 bases at J, with 12 bases in the middle. The length of the CDR3 is 14 residues. This CDR3 is CAISARVPADTQYF. The DNA of the CDR3 is TGTGCCATCAGTGCGCGCGTCCCCGCAGATACGCAGTATTTT.

The J gene is TRBJ2-6, the V gene TRBV2; 7 bases fit TRBD1. Trimming cost V 3 bases and J 7 bases; bases outside gene matches: 6. The CDR3 totals 15 residues. Germline lookup yields CDR1 SNHLY and CDR2 FYNNEI. The CDR3 DNA reads as TGTGCCAGCAGTGATACTGACAGGGCTGCCAACGTCCTGACTTTC. This codes for CASSDTDRAANVLTF.

The chain couples TRBV6-2 or TRBV6-3 to TRBJ1-5, with D possibly matching TRBD1 (5 bases). This CDR3 is 18 amino acids long. Deletions cut 6 bases from V and 0 bases from J, with 21 bases between. Germline loops: CDR1 MNHEY, CDR2 SVGEGT. The CDR3 sequence: CASSLPWDRHYSNQPQHF. The CDR3 nucleotides read TGTGCCAGCAGCCTACCATGGGACCGACACTATAGCAATCAGCCCCAGCATTTT.

The genes are TRBV19 and TRBJ2-4, with D hard to call. CDR3 length: 15 amino acids. The V end was cut by 6 bases, the J end by 0 bases, with 12 bases between. Per the germline V gene, CDR1 is LNHDA and CDR2 is SQIVND (reference sequence). The CDR3 DNA is TGTGCCAGTAGCGACACCTCACTAGCCAAAAACATTCAGTACTTC. Translation gives CASSDTSLAKNIQYF.

This clone was recorded a few times. V usage is TRBV28 and J usage is TRBJ1-3; 7 bases are a match to TRBD1. The J segment lost 1 base and the V segment lost 5 bases, leaving 2 bases of the junction unmatched. Per germline, CDR1 MDHEN and CDR2 SYDVKM. CDR3 length equals 14 residues. CDR3 sequence (DNA): TGTGCCAGCAGTAACAGGGGTTCTGGAAACACCATATATTTT. Its protein is CASSNRGSGNTIYF.

This clone was counted a few times. The chain links TRBV5-4 to TRBJ1-3; D uncertain. Germline V CDR1 and CDR2: SGHNT, YYREEE (reference sequence). The CDR3 is made up of 15 amino acids. V lost 0 bases and J 0 bases, leaving 7 bases between the germline ends. The CDR3 sequence is CASSLVGDSGNTIYF. In DNA form, the CDR3 reads TGTGCCAGCAGCTTGGTGGGTGACTCTGGAAACACCATATATTTT.

The J gene is TRBJ2-2, the V gene TRBV7-3; 8 nucleotides align to TRBD1. This CDR3 spans 16 amino acids. Germline CDR1 reads SGHTA; CDR2 reads FQGTGA. The V and J ends lost 5 bases and 0 bases, in that order; junction bases with no gene match: 5. The DNA for the CDR3 is TGTGCCAGCAGCAAGAGGACAGGGACGAACACCGGGGAGCTGTTTTTT. Translating it yields CASSKRTGTNTGELFF.

The sample holds one count of this clone. V gene TRBV12-3 or TRBV12-4 combines with J gene TRBJ1-5; no clear D gene. V lost 7 bases and J lost 3, with 7 bases in between. The CDR3 contains 12 residues. CDR3 protein: CASTGNNQPQHF. The DNA of the CDR3 is TGTGCCAGCACTGGAAACAATCAGCCCCAGCATTTT.

The rearrangement links TRBV28 to TRBJ1-1, with 7 bases fitting TRBD1. The CDR3 totals 13 residues. The V gene end was trimmed by 7 bases and the J gene end by 0 bases; junction bases not matched to a gene: 2. Germline values: CDR1 MDHEN, CDR2 SYDVKM. The CDR3 nucleotides read TGTGCCAGCACAGGGGGATTGAACACTGAAGCTTTCTTT. Residues: CASTGGLNTEAFF.

V and J are TRBV28 and TRBJ1-1; D unclear. V was clipped by 3 bases and J by 6 bases, with 14 bases between them. The CDR3 contains 14 residues. Germline CDR1 reads MDHEN; CDR2 reads SYDVKM. CDR3 sequence reads: CASSFLSGRAEAFF. In DNA, the CDR3 is TGTGCCAGCAGTTTCCTTTCTGGCCGAGCTGAAGCTTTCTTT.

The chain carries TRBV7-9 and TRBJ2-3, with D perhaps TRBD1 (6 bases). Trimming shortened V by 5 bases and J by 2 bases, and 14 bases separated the two germline ends. The CDR3 has 15 amino acids. The V gene's germline CDR1 is SEHNR and CDR2 FQNEAQ (reference sequence). DNA of the CDR3: TGTGCCAGCAGCCCCGGCCGGGACAACACAGATACGCAGTATTTT. Residues: CASSPGRDNTDTQYF.

The CDR3 loop reads CASSAGRFNQPQHF. The CDR3 region has the DNA TGCGCCAGCAGTGCCGGACGGTTCAATCAGCCCCAGCATTTT. This chain uses TRBV10-2 with TRBJ1-5; D ambiguous. V lost 4 bases to trimming and J lost 3 bases, with 10 bases between them. Germline values: CDR1 WSHSY, CDR2 SAAADI. This CDR3 has 14 amino acids.

This chain connects TRBV27 to TRBJ1-6; maybe TRBD1 (5 bases). Germline-derived CDR1 and CDR2 are MNHEY and SMNVEV (reference sequence). Trimming removed 2 bases at V and 2 bases at J, with 7 bases between. The CDR3 loop spans 15 amino acids. CDR3 nucleotides: TGTGCCAGCAGTTTAAAGGGACCCTATAATTCACCCCTCCACTTT. Its translation: CASSLKGPYNSPLHF.

The chain recombines TRBV6-5 with TRBJ1-1; 9 bases are shared with TRBD1. The V gene end was trimmed by 8 bases and the J gene end by 1 base; junction bases not matched to a gene: 8. This CDR3 contains 15 residues. CDR1 is MNHEY and CDR2 is SVGAGI in the germline V gene. In nucleotides, the CDR3 is TGTGCCAGCTCAACAGGGGGCCAACCGAACACTGAAGCTTTCTTT. Translation gives CASSTGGQPNTEAFF.

The CDR3 region has the DNA TGTGCCAGTAGTGAGGACAGGGGGCGCCAGCCCCAGCATTTT. This gives the protein CASSEDRGRQPQHF. The chain couples TRBV19 to TRBJ1-5, with TRBD1 matching over 11 bases. The V gene end was trimmed by 5 bases and the J gene end by 7 bases; junction bases not matched to a gene: 4. Germline-derived CDR1 and CDR2 are LNHDA and SQIVND (reference sequence). The CDR3 extends over 14 amino acids.

CDR3 in amino acids: CASSYGQGGGYTF. For the CDR3, the DNA is TGTGCCAGCAGTTACGGACAGGGCGGTGGCTACACCTTC. This chain joins TRBV2 and TRBJ1-2; 8 nucleotides line up with TRBD1. Germline V lookup: CDR1 SNHLY, CDR2 FYNNEI. V trimming: 5 bases; J trimming: 7 bases; junction bases outside the gene matches: 6. This CDR3 region has 13 residues.

The J gene is TRBJ1-1, the V gene TRBV6-6, with a possible D match to TRBD1 (6 bases). The germline CDR1 and CDR2 sequences are MNHNY and SVGAGI (reference sequence). The ends were cut back, 5 bases at V and 5 bases at J, with 12 bases in the middle. This CDR3 region has 13 residues. The CDR3 reads CASSPTGSTEAFF. DNA for the CDR3: TGTGCCAGCAGTCCTACAGGGAGTACTGAAGCTTTCTTT.